This T cell receptor (beta chain) was captured in a study of cytomegalovirus exposure and HLA in healthy donors. Study observations and caveats: Looking again later, the authors saw that most CMV-associated TCR beta chains seemed HLA-restricted. In all likelihood, a cluster of highly shared sequence variants was a sequencing artifact. Usually a TCR sequence was rare, but some public TCRs were found in many donors. Reports credit the classifier with highly specific, highly sensitive diagnosis of cytomegalovirus status.

This clone occurred once. The antigen remains unidentified. Trimming stripped 5 bases from V and 2 bases from J, with 11 bases between. Germline assignment: CDR1 LNHNV and CDR2 YYDKDF (reference sequence). This CDR3 comprises 14 residues. Researchers ran the PCR with 60 Vbeta and 13 Jbeta primers. The table came from immunoSEQ multiplex PCR; TCRdb's copy has only in-frame clones and leaves some out. The sample contains 150,000 to 200,000 clones, around three quarters of which appear only once. The TCR comes from a woman in her twenties or thirties in good health and CMV-seronegative. The sample taken for sequencing was PBMCs. This sequence joins TRBV15 and TRBJ2-3; maybe TRBD2 (5 bases). The chain's CDR3 is CATSLGLNTDTQYF. The CDR3 DNA follows: TGTGCCACCAGCTTAGGACTCAACACAGATACGCAGTATTTT.